A selection of T cell receptor beta chains follows, all from one sample in a study of cytomegalovirus exposure and HLA in healthy donors. Assay: immunoSEQ multiplex PCR; the TCRdb copy retains only in-frame clones and omits some. This table has over 25,000 clones, 60% to 80% appearing once. Sequences were obtained from PBMCs. These receptors all come from a male donor in good health and CMV-seropositive. CDR3s leave out the opening cysteine and the closing phenylalanine or tryptophan. Rows give clone size only sometimes, using once, few, many, or a class for an expanded clone.

>TRBV28|NA|TRBJ2-2
ASSLDASSGELF
>TRBV12-5|NA|TRBJ2-1
ASGFRTSGRWEQF
>TRBV28|few|TRBJ1-1
ASSLSGGARTEAF
>TRBV5-1|few|TRBJ1-2
ASSTGTGEGYT
>TRBV9|NA|TRBJ2-5
ASSVGAMTVGETQY
>TRBV29-1|NA|TRBJ2-7
SVGGVGGEQY
>TRBV30|NA|TRBJ2-1
AWTREGNNEQF
>TRBV18|few|TRBJ1-2
ASSPRDTANGYT
>TRBV4-2|NA|TRBJ1-3
ASSQPFSGNTIY
>TRBV5-1|NA|TRBJ1-3
ASSLLTGTDGNTIY
>TRBV6-1|NA|TRBJ2-4
ASSDSGVAKNIQY
>TRBV5-1|few|TRBJ2-5
ASSVDRVGQETQY
>TRBV9|NA|TRBJ1-5
ASSGDSFGQPQH
>TRBV10-3|few|TRBJ1-2
AISPTGTRYGYT
>TRBV2|NA|TRBJ2-5
ASSVAGGSETQY
>TRBV7-9|NA|TRBJ2-7
ASSLGPGGLYEQY
>TRBV10-3|NA|TRBJ2-3
AITGQGTDTQY
>TRBV4-1|few|TRBJ2-2
ASSQEYQGEYTGELF
>TRBV30|few|TRBJ1-3
AGDRSYSGNTIY
>TRBV6-4|few|TRBJ2-6
ASSVRTGDGANVLT
>TRBV5-4|few|TRBJ2-2
ASSGDRGNTGELF
>TRBV5-3|NA|TRBJ2-1
ARSPHSRDSGGNNEQF
>TRBV7-3|NA|TRBJ1-1
ASSSTGVGEAF
>TRBV6-5|NA|TRBJ2-2
ASSQDRGGELF
>TRBV10-2|NA|TRBJ2-4
ASRLGGVDGIQY
>TRBV27|NA|TRBJ1-1
ASSRGNTEAF
>TRBV1|few|TRBJ1-1
TSGRGGTEAF
>TRBV4-1|NA|TRBJ2-5
ASSRGTGPETQY
>TRBV19|NA|TRBJ1-3
ASSFGQGPARDSSGNTIY
>TRBV5-5|NA|TRBJ2-2
ASSYRSTGELF
>TRBV5-6|NA|TRBJ2-1
ASKRGPSYNEQF
>TRBV5-1|NA|TRBJ2-2
ASSSRASGSLGELF
>TRBV6-5|NA|TRBJ2-7
ASSPGTGVGEQY
>TRBV5-1|NA|TRBJ2-1
ASSLLGLAANNEQF
>TRBV15|NA|TRBJ1-4
ATSKDRVEEKLF
>TRBV7-6|NA|TRBJ1-2
ASSSQGTGSYGYT
>TRBV28|NA|TRBJ1-2
ASSLRGGAAGGYT
>TRBV7-3|NA|TRBJ2-7
ASSLGGRSAEQY
>TRBV6-4|many|TRBJ2-3
ASSEAGGTDTQY
>TRBV2|NA|TRBJ1-2
ASLMDRGYGYT
>TRBV6-1|NA|TRBJ2-5
ASSGRVYWETQY